One TCR beta chain is described in this entry. This sample is drawn from a study of blood T cell repertoires in COVID-19. Clones were sequenced by immunoSEQ multiplex PCR, and TCRdb holds only the in-frame ones, with some missing. The repertoire holds about 70,000 clones, approximately 86% seen once, with about an eighth in the top ten. The CDR3 covers 13 residues. V was pared by 4 bases and J by 3 bases, with 9 bases between. The germline V gene encodes CDR1 LGHNT and CDR2 FRNRAP. Sample: peripheral blood. This chain uses TRBV12-5 with TRBJ1-2; D is undetermined. The TCR originated in a woman aged 55 to 70 with acute or convalescent COVID-19. CDR3 amino acids: CASGSREDYGYTF. CDR3 sequence (DNA): TGTGCTAGTGGTTCCCGGGAGGACTATGGCTACACCTTC.